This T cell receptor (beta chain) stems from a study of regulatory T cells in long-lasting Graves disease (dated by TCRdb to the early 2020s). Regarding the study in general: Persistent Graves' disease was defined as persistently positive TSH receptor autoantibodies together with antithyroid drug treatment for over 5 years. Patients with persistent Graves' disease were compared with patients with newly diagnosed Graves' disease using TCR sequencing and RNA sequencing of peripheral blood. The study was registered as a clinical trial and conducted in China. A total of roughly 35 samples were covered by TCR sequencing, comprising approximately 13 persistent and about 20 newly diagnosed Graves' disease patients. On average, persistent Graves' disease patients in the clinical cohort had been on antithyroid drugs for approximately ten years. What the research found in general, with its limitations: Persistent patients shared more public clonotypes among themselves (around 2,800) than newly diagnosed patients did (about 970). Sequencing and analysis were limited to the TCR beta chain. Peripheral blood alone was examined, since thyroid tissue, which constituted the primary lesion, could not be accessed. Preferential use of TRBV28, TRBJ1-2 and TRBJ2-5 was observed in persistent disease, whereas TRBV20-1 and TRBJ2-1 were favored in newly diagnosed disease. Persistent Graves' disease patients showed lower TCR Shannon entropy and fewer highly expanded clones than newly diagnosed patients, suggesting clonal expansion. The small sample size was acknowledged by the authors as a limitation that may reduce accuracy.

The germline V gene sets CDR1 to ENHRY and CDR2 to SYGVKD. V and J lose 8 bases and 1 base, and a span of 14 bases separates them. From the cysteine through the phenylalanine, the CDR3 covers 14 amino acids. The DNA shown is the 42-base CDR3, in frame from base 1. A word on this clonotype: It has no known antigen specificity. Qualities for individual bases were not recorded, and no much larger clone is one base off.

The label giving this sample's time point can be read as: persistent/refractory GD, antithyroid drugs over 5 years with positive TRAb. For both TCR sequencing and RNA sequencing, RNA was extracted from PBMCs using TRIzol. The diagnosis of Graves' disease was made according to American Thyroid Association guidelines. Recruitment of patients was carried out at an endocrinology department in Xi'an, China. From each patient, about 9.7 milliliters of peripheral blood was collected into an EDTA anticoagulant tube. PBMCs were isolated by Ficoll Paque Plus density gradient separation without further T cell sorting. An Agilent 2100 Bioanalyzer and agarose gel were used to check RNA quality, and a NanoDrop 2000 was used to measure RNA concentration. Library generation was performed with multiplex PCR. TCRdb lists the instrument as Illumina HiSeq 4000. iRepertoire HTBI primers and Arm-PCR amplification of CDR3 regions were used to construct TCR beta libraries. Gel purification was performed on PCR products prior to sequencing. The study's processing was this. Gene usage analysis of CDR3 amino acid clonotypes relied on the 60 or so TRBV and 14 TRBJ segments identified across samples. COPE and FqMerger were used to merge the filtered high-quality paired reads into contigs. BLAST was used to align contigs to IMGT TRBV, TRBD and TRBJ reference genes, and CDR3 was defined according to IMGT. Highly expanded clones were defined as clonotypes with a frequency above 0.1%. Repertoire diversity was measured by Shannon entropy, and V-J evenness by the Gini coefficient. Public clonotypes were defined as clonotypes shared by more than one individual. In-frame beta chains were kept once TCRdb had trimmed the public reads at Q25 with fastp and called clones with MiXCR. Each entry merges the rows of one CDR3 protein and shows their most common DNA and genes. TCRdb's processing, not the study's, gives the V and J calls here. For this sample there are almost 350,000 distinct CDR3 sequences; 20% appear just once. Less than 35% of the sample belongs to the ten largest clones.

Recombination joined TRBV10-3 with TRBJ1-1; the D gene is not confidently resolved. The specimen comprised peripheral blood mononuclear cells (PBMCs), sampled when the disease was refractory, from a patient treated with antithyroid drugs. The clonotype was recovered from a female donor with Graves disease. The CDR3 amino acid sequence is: CAIGPAAENTEAFF. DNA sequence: TGTGCCATCGGCCCAGCGGCAGAGAACACTGAAGCTTTCTTT.